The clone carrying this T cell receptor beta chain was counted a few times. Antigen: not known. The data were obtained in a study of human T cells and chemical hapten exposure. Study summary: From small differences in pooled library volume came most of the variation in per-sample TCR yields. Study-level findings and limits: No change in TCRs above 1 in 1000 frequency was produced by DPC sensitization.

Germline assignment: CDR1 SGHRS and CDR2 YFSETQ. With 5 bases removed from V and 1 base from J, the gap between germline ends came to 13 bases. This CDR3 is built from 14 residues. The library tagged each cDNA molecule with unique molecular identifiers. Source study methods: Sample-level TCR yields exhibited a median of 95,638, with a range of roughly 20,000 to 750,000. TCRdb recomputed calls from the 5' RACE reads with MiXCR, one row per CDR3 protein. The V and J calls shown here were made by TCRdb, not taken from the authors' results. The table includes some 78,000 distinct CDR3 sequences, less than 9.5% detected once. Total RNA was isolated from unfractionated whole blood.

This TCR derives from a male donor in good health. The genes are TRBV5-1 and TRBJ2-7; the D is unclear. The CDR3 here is CASSPGRGSYEQYF. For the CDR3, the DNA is TGCGCCAGCAGTCCTGGGCGCGGATCCTACGAGCAGTACTTC. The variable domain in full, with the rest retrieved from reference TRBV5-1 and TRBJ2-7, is KAGVTQTPRYLIKTRGQQVTLSCSPISGHRSVSWYQQTPGQGLQFLFEYFSETQRNKGNFPGRFSGRQFSNSRSEMNVSTLELGDSALYLCASSPGRGSYEQYFGPGTRLTVT.